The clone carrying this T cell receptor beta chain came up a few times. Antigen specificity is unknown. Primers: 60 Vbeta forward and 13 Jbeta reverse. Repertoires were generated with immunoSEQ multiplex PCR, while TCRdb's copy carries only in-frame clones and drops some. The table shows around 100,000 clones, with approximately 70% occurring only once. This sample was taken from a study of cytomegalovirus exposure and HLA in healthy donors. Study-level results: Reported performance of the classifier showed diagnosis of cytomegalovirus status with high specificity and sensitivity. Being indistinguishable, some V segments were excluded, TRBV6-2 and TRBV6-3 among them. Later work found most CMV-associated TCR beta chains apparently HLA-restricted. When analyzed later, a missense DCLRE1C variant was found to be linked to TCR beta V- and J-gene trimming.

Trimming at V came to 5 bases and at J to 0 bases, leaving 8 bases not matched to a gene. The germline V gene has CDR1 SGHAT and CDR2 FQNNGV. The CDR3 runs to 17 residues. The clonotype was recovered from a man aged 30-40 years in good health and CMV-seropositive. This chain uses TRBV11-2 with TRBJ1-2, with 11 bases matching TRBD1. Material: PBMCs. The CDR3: CASSPPGTGGANYGYTF. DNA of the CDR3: TGTGCCAGCAGCCCCCCCGGGACAGGGGGAGCTAACTATGGCTACACCTTC.